This TCR beta chain was captured in a study of T cell responses to AZD1222 COVID-19 vaccine. Some clones are missing from TCRdb's copy, which holds only in-frame ones; the method was immunoSEQ multiplex PCR. Of fewer than 120,000 clones in the sample, 80% to 90% were seen once. Germline CDR1 MGHRA, CDR2 YSYEKL. The CDR3 covers 14 residues. V was shortened by 0 bases and J by 4 bases, with 9 bases between the two germline ends. The receptor was derived from an adult who received the AZD1222 COVID-19 vaccine. The chain uses TRBV4-1 and TRBJ1-2; D is possibly TRBD1 (5 bases). The input for sequencing was peripheral blood, taken 28 days after the second AZD1222 dose. In DNA, the CDR3 is TGCGCCAGCAGCCAAGAAGGGGTAAGCTATGGCTACACCTTC. Residues: CASSQEGVSYGYTF.